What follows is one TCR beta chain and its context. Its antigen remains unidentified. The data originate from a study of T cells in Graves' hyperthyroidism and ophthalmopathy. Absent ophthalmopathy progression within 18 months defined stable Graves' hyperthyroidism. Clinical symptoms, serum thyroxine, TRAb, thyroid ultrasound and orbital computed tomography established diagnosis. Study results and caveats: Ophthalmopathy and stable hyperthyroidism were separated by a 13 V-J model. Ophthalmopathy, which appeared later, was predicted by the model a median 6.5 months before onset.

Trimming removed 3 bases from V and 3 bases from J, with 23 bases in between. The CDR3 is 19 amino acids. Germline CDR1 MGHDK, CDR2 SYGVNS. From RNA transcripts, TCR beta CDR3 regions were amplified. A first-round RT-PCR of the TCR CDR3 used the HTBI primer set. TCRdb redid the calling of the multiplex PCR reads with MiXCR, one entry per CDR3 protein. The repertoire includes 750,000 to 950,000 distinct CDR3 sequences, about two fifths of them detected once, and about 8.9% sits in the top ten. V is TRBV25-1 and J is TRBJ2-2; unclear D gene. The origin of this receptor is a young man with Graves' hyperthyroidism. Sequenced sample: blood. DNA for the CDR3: TGTGCCAGCAGTGAGGGCTCTGGGTTCTTGGACGGATACACCGGGGAGCTGTTTTTT. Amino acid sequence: CASSEGSGFLDGYTGELFF.